These T cell receptor beta chains were read from a single sample in a study of T cells in Graves' hyperthyroidism and ophthalmopathy. TCRdb itself ran the multiplex PCR reads through MiXCR, one entry per CDR3 protein. The table has roughly 500,000 distinct CDR3 sequences, 22% seen once; the top ten hold about 49%. What was sequenced was blood. Receptors were obtained from a woman between 70 and 85 years old with Graves' ophthalmopathy. Both conserved end residues are part of each CDR3.

>TRBV7-3|TRBJ2-2
CASSSGASGINTGELFF
>TRBV9|TRBJ1-2
CASSVARSGSPYGYTF
>TRBV6-1|TRBJ1-4
CASSFTGEQLFF
>TRBV20-1|TRBJ1-6
CSARNTPDSPLHF
>TRBV12-5|TRBJ1-1
CARAIGGPFF
>TRBV28|TRBJ2-2
CASSRTRLAGGPGTGELFF
>TRBV10-3|TRBJ1-2
CAISESGFPGYTF
>TRBV19|TRBJ2-1
CASSTRTGVGEQFF
>TRBV7-9|TRBJ1-2
CASSLEPRYRGYTF
>TRBV10-3|TRBJ2-3
CAISEGSQLTDTQYF